This entry concerns a single T cell receptor (beta chain). What it binds is not known. The entry originates in a study of neoadjuvant anti-PD-1 for oral cavity cancer. Blood cells were analyzed directly, without culture or expansion. The repertoire was sequenced with immunoSEQ multiplex PCR; TCRdb's copy has only in-frame clones and lacks some. The sample lists about 14,000 clones; about two thirds were seen once. Study results and limitations: After neoadjuvant nivolumab, PBMC T cell clonality was significantly higher in non-responders than responders.

Germline assignment: CDR1 SGHDT and CDR2 YYEEEE. V lost 4 bases, J lost 6 bases, and 5 bases lay in between. The CDR3 extends over 12 amino acids. The sequenced sample was PBMCs, obtained before nivolumab (anti-PD-1) treatment. The receptor comes from a person aged 35-79 years with oral cavity squamous cell carcinoma. The genes are TRBV5-6 and TRBJ1-6; D is ambiguous. This chain's CDR3 is CASSLINSPLHF. CDR3 bases: TGTGCCAGCAGCCTGATTAATTCACCCCTCCACTTT. The variable domain in full, with the rest retrieved from reference TRBV5-6 and TRBJ1-6, is DAGVTQSPTHLIKTRGQQVTLRCSPKSGHDTVSWYQQALGQGPQFIFQYYEEEERQRGNFPDRFSGHQFPNYSSELNVNALLLGDSALYLCASSLINSPLHFGNGTRLTVT.